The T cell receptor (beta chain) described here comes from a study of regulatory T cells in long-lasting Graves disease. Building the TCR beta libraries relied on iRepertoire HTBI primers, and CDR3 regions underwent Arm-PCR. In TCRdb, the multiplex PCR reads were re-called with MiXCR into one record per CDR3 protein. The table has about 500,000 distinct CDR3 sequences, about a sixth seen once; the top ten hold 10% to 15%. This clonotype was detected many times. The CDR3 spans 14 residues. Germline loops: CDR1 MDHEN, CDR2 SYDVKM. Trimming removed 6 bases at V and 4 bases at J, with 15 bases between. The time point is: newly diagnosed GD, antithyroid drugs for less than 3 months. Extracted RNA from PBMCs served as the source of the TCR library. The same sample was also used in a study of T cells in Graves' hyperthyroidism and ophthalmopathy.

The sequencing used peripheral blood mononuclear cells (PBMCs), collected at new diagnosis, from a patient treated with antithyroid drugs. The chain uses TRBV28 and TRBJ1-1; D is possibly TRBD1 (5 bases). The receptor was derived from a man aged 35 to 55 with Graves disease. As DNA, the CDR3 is TGTGCCAGCAGACTTCAGGGCGGTGTCACTGAAGCTTTCTTT. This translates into CASRLQGGVTEAFF.